This T cell receptor (beta chain) was sequenced for a study of shared T cell receptors in the human thymus. This CDR3 spans 16 amino acids. Germline CDR1 is LGHNT and CDR2 is FRNRAP. Losses at the gene ends were 0 bases for V and 5 bases for J; bases not matched to a gene: 6. Measured with immunoSEQ multiplex PCR; TCRdb has only the in-frame clones, and not every one. The sample shows about 610,000 clones, 88% of them seen only once. These data were also reused for a study on human thymus T cells.

Specimen: thymocytes. The receptor's source is a boy under two years old with a congenital heart defect. J is TRBJ2-1 and V is TRBV12-5; 8 bases line up with TRBD1. For the CDR3, the DNA is TGTGCTAGTGGTTTGGTACTGACAGGGGCCGACAATGAGCAGTTCTTC. Its translation: CASGLVLTGADNEQFF.